The clone carrying this T cell receptor beta chain was counted ten times or more. The antigen is undetermined. This sample was included in a study of response to subunit inactivated influenza vaccine. General observations from the study: Authors proposed each seasonal influenza vaccination draws in few new T cells.

TCRdb ran MiXCR on the RT-PCR reads and lists one entry per CDR3 protein. In the table there are more than 600,000 distinct CDR3 sequences, 18% of which are singletons. Germline assignment: CDR1 MGHDK and CDR2 SYGVNS. This CDR3 region has 17 residues. Trimming left V 6 bases short and J 15 bases short, with 34 bases between. The source was PBMCs from blood, collected roughly 5 days after vaccination. The genes are TRBV25-1 and TRBJ2-3; D is unclear. The sequence was collected from a man between 50 and 59 years old who received an inactivated influenza vaccine. The CDR3 bases are TGTGCCAGCAGGGCCGTTCCCCCCGGAGCCTCGACTGGGGTATTATATTTT. Encoded protein: CASRAVPPGASTGVLYF. The full variable domain, in which reference TRBV25-1 and TRBJ2-3 provide the parts outside the CDR3, is EADIYQTPRYLVIGTGKKITLECSQTMGHDKMYWYQQDPGMELHLIHYSYGVNSTEKGDLSSESTVSRIRTEHFPLTLESARPSHTSQYLCASRAVPPGASTGVLYFGPGTRLTVL.